This TCR beta chain was documented in a study of CD4+ T cells in melanoma. As to this clone: The antigen is unknown.

Clones were read by immunoSEQ multiplex PCR, and TCRdb kept only the in-frame ones, dropping some. This table holds about 11,000 clones, roughly 66% found once. General study results and limits: Neoantigen-specific CD4+ T cells in melanoma reportedly had diverse differentiation states. A reported correlation linked neoantigen-specific CD4+ T cells to CD8+, macrophage and B cell function.

Deletions cut 5 bases from V and 2 bases from J, with 6 bases between. This CDR3 spans 12 amino acids. Germline V gene sequence: CDR1 MNHEY, CDR2 SVGAGI. The chain uses TRBV6-5 and TRBJ1-1; no clear D. This receptor was taken from a human donor with melanoma. The sample taken for sequencing was cells from a culture (not recorded whether cultured in vitro). CDR3 sequence: CASSPSNTEAFF. Written as DNA, the CDR3 is TGTGCCAGCAGTCCCTCTAACACTGAAGCTTTCTTT.